Listed below are T cell receptor beta chains from one sample, sequenced in a study of blood T cell repertoires in COVID-19. Clones were sequenced by immunoSEQ multiplex PCR, and TCRdb holds only the in-frame ones, with some missing. This sample carries 70,000 to 90,000 clones, 84% of them seen once, and the ten largest clones take approximately 12%. The sample comprised peripheral blood. Every receptor here comes from a human donor in a cohort sampled during active COVID-19. Both conserved end residues are part of each CDR3. D genes are given only for firm matches. Clone size is given for some rows only: seen once, a few or many times, or a class if the clone is expanded.

clone size: .; J gene: TRBJ1-3; V gene: TRBV11-2; D gene: .; CDR3 protein: CASSLSGALSSGNTIYF; CDR3 DNA: TGTGCCAGCAGCTTATCAGGGGCGCTTTCCTCTGGAAACACCATATATTTT
clone size: .; J gene: TRBJ2-2; V gene: TRBV3-1/TRBV3-2; D gene: TRBD1; CDR3 protein: CASNRQGRTGELFF; CDR3 DNA: TGTGCCAGCAATCGACAGGGTCGCACCGGGGAGCTGTTTTTT
clone size: .; J gene: TRBJ2-3; V gene: TRBV9; D gene: TRBD2; CDR3 protein: CASSVAPGGGKDTQYF; CDR3 DNA: TGTGCCAGCAGCGTAGCCCCGGGAGGTGGGAAAGATACGCAGTATTTT
clone size: .; J gene: TRBJ2-7; V gene: TRBV5-4; D gene: TRBD1; CDR3 protein: CASSPDRALSYEQYF; CDR3 DNA: TGTGCCAGCAGCCCAGACAGGGCCCTCTCCTACGAGCAGTACTTC
clone size: .; J gene: TRBJ2-4; V gene: TRBV5-5; D gene: .; CDR3 protein: CASRWSQGMDIQYF; CDR3 DNA: TGTGCCAGCAGGTGGTCGCAGGGTATGGACATTCAGTACTTC
clone size: .; J gene: TRBJ1-1; V gene: TRBV12-3/TRBV12-4; D gene: TRBD1; CDR3 protein: CASSRRTGGTFF; CDR3 DNA: TGTGCCAGCAGTAGACGGACAGGGGGGACTTTCTTT
clone size: .; J gene: TRBJ2-5; V gene: TRBV7-3; D gene: .; CDR3 protein: CASSQGQLETQYF; CDR3 DNA: TGTGCCAGCAGCCAGGGGCAGCTGGAGACCCAGTACTTC
clone size: .; J gene: TRBJ2-3; V gene: TRBV10-3; D gene: TRBD1; CDR3 protein: CAISRDSPIGTDTQYF; CDR3 DNA: TGTGCCATCAGTCGGGACAGCCCCATAGGCACAGATACGCAGTATTTT
clone size: .; J gene: TRBJ2-1; V gene: TRBV11-3; D gene: .; CDR3 protein: CASSQGRETNEQFF; CDR3 DNA: TGTGCCAGCAGCCAGGGGCGGGAGACGAATGAGCAGTTCTTC
clone size: .; J gene: TRBJ1-3; V gene: TRBV5-1; D gene: .; CDR3 protein: CASSLGEASPGNTIYF; CDR3 DNA: TGCGCCAGCAGCTTGGGGGAGGCGAGCCCTGGAAACACCATATATTTT
clone size: .; J gene: TRBJ2-3; V gene: TRBV28; D gene: TRBD1; CDR3 protein: CATVDRGRTDTQYF; CDR3 DNA: TGTGCCACTGTGGACAGGGGGCGAACAGATACGCAGTATTTT
clone size: .; J gene: TRBJ2-1; V gene: TRBV9; D gene: TRBD2; CDR3 protein: CASSYRGEREAVNSYNEQFF; CDR3 DNA: TGTGCCAGCAGCTACCGGGGGGAGCGGGAGGCGGTGAACTCCTACAATGAGCAGTTCTTC
clone size: .; J gene: TRBJ2-3; V gene: TRBV15; D gene: .; CDR3 protein: CATSRGPAADTQYF; CDR3 DNA: TGTGCCACCAGCAGGGGGCCCGCCGCAGATACGCAGTATTTT
clone size: .; J gene: TRBJ1-5; V gene: TRBV28; D gene: TRBD1; CDR3 protein: CASSTPGQGYNHPQHF; CDR3 DNA: TGTGCCAGCAGTACCCCGGGACAGGGGTACAATCACCCCCAGCATTTT
clone size: .; J gene: TRBJ1-1; V gene: TRBV7-8; D gene: .; CDR3 protein: CASSIEGLKNTEAFF; CDR3 DNA: TGTGCCAGCAGCATAGAGGGACTGAAGAACACTGAAGCTTTCTTT
clone size: once; J gene: TRBJ2-2; V gene: TRBV19; D gene: .; CDR3 protein: CASSIGRRGRGTGELFF; CDR3 DNA: TGTGCCAGTAGTATTGGTCGCAGGGGTCGAGGCACCGGGGAGCTGTTTTTT
clone size: .; J gene: TRBJ2-7; V gene: TRBV5-5; D gene: .; CDR3 protein: CASRQFSEQYF; CDR3 DNA: TGTGCCAGCAGACAATTTTCCGAGCAGTACTTC
clone size: .; J gene: TRBJ1-2; V gene: TRBV3-1/TRBV3-2; D gene: TRBD1; CDR3 protein: CASSQMDRSNYGYTF; CDR3 DNA: TGTGCCAGCAGCCAGATGGACAGGAGTAACTATGGCTACACCTTC
clone size: .; J gene: TRBJ2-1; V gene: TRBV29-1; D gene: TRBD1; CDR3 protein: CSVEVWDSNYNEQFF; CDR3 DNA: TGCAGCGTTGAAGTTTGGGACAGCAACTACAATGAGCAGTTCTTC
clone size: .; J gene: TRBJ2-3; V gene: TRBV4-1; D gene: .; CDR3 protein: CASSQRFPSGEADTQYF; CDR3 DNA: TGCGCCAGCAGCCAAAGGTTTCCCTCCGGGGAGGCAGATACGCAGTATTTT
clone size: .; J gene: TRBJ2-1; V gene: TRBV4-2; D gene: TRBD2; CDR3 protein: CASSHPRTSGSNEQFF; CDR3 DNA: TGTGCCAGCAGCCACCCCAGGACTAGCGGGAGTAATGAGCAGTTCTTC
clone size: .; J gene: TRBJ2-3; V gene: TRBV14; D gene: .; CDR3 protein: CASSQDTGRSTDTQYF; CDR3 DNA: TGTGCCAGCAGCCAAGATACGGGGAGGAGCACAGATACGCAGTATTTT
clone size: .; J gene: TRBJ2-7; V gene: TRBV2; D gene: TRBD2; CDR3 protein: CASGLAGGPLEQYF; CDR3 DNA: TGTGCCAGCGGACTAGCGGGGGGCCCTCTGGAGCAGTACTTC
clone size: .; J gene: TRBJ2-4; V gene: TRBV19; D gene: TRBD1; CDR3 protein: CASSTGQGAGTKNIQYF; CDR3 DNA: TGTGCCAGTAGTACGGGACAGGGGGCAGGAACCAAAAACATTCAGTACTTC
clone size: .; J gene: TRBJ2-2; V gene: TRBV10-3; D gene: .; CDR3 protein: CAISETDGNTGELFF; CDR3 DNA: TGTGCCATCAGTGAGACAGACGGGAACACCGGGGAGCTGTTTTTT
clone size: .; J gene: TRBJ2-1; V gene: TRBV11-2; D gene: .; CDR3 protein: CASAWGPYNEQFF; CDR3 DNA: TGTGCCAGCGCGTGGGGGCCGTACAATGAGCAGTTCTTC
clone size: few; J gene: TRBJ2-7; V gene: TRBV15; D gene: .; CDR3 protein: CATSRGAQGTYEQYF; CDR3 DNA: TGTGCCACCAGCAGAGGGGCACAGGGCACCTACGAGCAGTACTTC
clone size: .; J gene: TRBJ1-1; V gene: TRBV29-1; D gene: .; CDR3 protein: CSAAGNANTEAFF; CDR3 DNA: TGCAGCGCCGCAGGGAATGCGAACACTGAAGCTTTCTTT
clone size: .; J gene: TRBJ2-1; V gene: TRBV5-4; D gene: TRBD2; CDR3 protein: CASSLTSGGHNEQFF; CDR3 DNA: TGTGCCAGCAGCTTAACTAGCGGGGGACACAATGAGCAGTTCTTC
clone size: .; J gene: TRBJ1-6; V gene: TRBV27; D gene: TRBD1; CDR3 protein: CASSTRTGTFYNSPLHF; CDR3 DNA: TGTGCCAGCAGTACGCGGACAGGGACATTCTATAATTCACCCCTCCACTTT
clone size: once; J gene: TRBJ2-7; V gene: TRBV5-5; D gene: TRBD1; CDR3 protein: CASSAGQGVTYEQYF; CDR3 DNA: TGTGCCAGCAGCGCGGGACAGGGCGTGACCTACGAGCAGTACTTC
clone size: .; J gene: TRBJ2-5; V gene: TRBV5-1; D gene: .; CDR3 protein: CASTLGLQETQYF; CDR3 DNA: TGCGCCAGCACCCTGGGGCTCCAAGAGACCCAGTACTTC
clone size: .; J gene: TRBJ2-7; V gene: TRBV5-1; D gene: .; CDR3 protein: CASSLVASSRTNEQYF; CDR3 DNA: TGCGCCAGCAGCTTGGTTGCTAGCTCTCGAACCAACGAGCAGTACTTC
clone size: .; J gene: TRBJ1-1; V gene: TRBV11-2; D gene: TRBD1; CDR3 protein: CASSFTTGRTFF; CDR3 DNA: TGTGCCAGCAGCTTTACGACAGGGAGGACTTTCTTT
clone size: .; J gene: TRBJ2-2; V gene: TRBV7-3; D gene: .; CDR3 protein: CASSLDTRTGELFF; CDR3 DNA: TGTGCCAGCAGCTTGGACACGCGAACCGGGGAGCTGTTTTTT
clone size: .; J gene: TRBJ1-1; V gene: TRBV18; D gene: .; CDR3 protein: CASSPGGEAEAFF; CDR3 DNA: TGTGCCAGCTCACCAGGGGGGGAGGCTGAAGCTTTCTTT